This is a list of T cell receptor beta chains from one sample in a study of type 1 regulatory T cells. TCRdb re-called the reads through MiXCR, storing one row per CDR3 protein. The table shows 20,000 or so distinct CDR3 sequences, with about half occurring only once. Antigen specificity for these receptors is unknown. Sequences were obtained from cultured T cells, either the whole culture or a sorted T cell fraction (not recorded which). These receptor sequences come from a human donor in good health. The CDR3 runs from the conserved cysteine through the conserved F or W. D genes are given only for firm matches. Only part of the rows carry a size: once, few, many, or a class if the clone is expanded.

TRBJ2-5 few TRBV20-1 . CSARENSEGQYF TGCAGTGCTAGAGAAAATAGCGAGGGCCAGTACTTC
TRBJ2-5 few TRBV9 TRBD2 CASSVGRGGRETQYF TGTGCCAGCAGCGTAGGTCGGGGGGGCCGGGAGACCCAGTACTTC
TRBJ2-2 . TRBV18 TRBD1 CASSPGQLTGELFF TGTGCCAGCTCACCGGGACAGCTCACCGGGGAGCTGTTTTTT
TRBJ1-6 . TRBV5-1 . CASSLAGGGFSPLHF TGCGCCAGCAGCTTGGCCGGGGGGGGATTTTCACCCCTCCACTTT
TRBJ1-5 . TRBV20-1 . CSASRAVQPQHF TGCAGTGCTAGCAGGGCAGTTCAGCCCCAGCATTTT
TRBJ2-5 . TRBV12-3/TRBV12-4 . CASSLSRLVETQYF TGTGCCAGCAGTTTGTCGAGACTAGTGGAGACCCAGTACTTC
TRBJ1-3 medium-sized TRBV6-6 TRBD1 CASSSTGRIGNTIYF TGTGCCAGCAGTTCGACAGGGAGGATCGGAAACACCATATATTTT
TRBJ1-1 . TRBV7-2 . CASSLVGYGVNTEAFF TGTGCCAGCAGCTTAGTCGGATACGGTGTGAACACTGAAGCTTTCTTT
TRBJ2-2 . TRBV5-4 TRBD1 CASKRTGRTGELFF TGTGCCAGCAAGAGGACAGGGAGAACCGGGGAGCTGTTTTTT
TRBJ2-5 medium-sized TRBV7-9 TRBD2 CASSSLSGGRQETQYF TGTGCCAGCAGCTCCCTCTCCGGGGGGAGACAAGAGACCCAGTACTTC
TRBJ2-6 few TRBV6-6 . CASSSDSISGANVLTF TGTGCCAGCAGTTCGGACAGCATCTCTGGGGCCAACGTCCTGACTTTC
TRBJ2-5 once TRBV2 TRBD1 CASSVDREETQYF TGTGCCAGCAGTGTGGACAGGGAAGAGACCCAGTACTTC
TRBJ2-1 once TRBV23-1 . CASSHYISFF TGCGCCAGCAGTCATTATATTTCGTTCTTC
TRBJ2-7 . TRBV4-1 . CASSQAQGHYEQYF TGCGCCAGCAGCCAAGCGCAGGGGCACTACGAGCAGTACTTC
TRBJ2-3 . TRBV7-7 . CASSFDSPPDTQYF TGTGCCAGCAGCTTTGACTCCCCCCCAGATACGCAGTATTTT
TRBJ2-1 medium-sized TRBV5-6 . CASSIFGRQGLRLNEQFF TGTGCCAGCAGTATCTTTGGGCGGCAGGGTTTGAGGTTAAATGAGCAGTTCTTC
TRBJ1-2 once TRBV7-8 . CASSLRGGPYGYTF TGTGCCAGCAGCTTACGGGGGGGGCCCTATGGCTACACCTTC
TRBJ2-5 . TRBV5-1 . CASSEQIQETQYF TGCGCCAGCAGCGAACAGATCCAAGAGACCCAGTACTTC
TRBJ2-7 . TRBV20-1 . CSAKFPSGLPYEQYF TGCAGTGCTAAGTTTCCGAGCGGACTACCCTACGAGCAGTACTTC
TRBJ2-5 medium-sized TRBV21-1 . CASSKGIRKREYQETQYF TGTGCCAGCAGCAAAGGGATCCGGAAGAGAGAGTACCAAGAGACCCAGTACTTC
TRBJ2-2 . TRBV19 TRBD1 CASGGQVNTGGLFF TGTGCCAGTGGGGGACAGGTTAACACCGGGGGGCTGTTTTTT
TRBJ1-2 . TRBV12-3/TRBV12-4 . CASSSRVGGYTF TGTGCCAGCAGTTCTCGTGTGGGTGGCTACACCTTC
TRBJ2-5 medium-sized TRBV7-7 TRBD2 CASSLGTSGVAAVETQYF TGTGCTAGCAGCTTAGGGACTAGCGGGGTGGCCGCAGTAGAGACCCAGTACTTC
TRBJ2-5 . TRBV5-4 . CASSLTGGETQYF TGTGCCAGCAGCCTTACCGGGGGAGAGACCCAGTACTTC
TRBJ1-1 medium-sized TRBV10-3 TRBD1 CAISGSRDRNTEAFF TGTGCCATCAGTGGGTCCCGGGACAGAAACACTGAAGCTTTCTTT
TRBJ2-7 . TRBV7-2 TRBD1 CASSPRGAGGIYEQYF TGTGCCAGCAGCCCCAGGGGGGCAGGGGGCATATACGAGCAGTACTTC
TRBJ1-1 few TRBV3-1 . CASSQLPWGGATAEAFF TGTGCCAGCAGCCAACTCCCGTGGGGGGGCGCGACGGCTGAAGCTTTCTTT
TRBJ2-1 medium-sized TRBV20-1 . CSARSTGRGSSYNEQFF TGCAGTGCTAGGTCTACAGGGAGGGGAAGCTCCTACAATGAGCAGTTCTTC
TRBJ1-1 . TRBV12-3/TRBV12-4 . CASSSGSVEAFF TGTGCCAGCAGTTCCGGGTCGGTTGAAGCTTTCTTT
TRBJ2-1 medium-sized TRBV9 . CASSPSATPGDEQFF TGTGCCAGCAGCCCTTCGGCCACCCCAGGAGATGAGCAGTTCTTC
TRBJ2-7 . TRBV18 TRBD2 CASSPLSGLAGDEQYF TGTGCCAGCTCACCACTTTCGGGACTAGCGGGGGACGAGCAGTACTTC
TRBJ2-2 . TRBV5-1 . CASSLGNGVTGELFF TGCGCCAGCAGCTTAGGGAACGGGGTCACCGGGGAGCTGTTTTTT
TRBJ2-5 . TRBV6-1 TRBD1 CASRGTGVGETQYF TGTGCCAGCAGGGGGACAGGGGTAGGAGAGACCCAGTACTTC
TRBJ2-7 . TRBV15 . CATSRDIVYEQYF TGTGCCACCAGCAGAGATATAGTCTACGAGCAGTACTTC
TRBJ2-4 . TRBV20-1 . CSAIQGIQYF TGCAGTGCTATTCAGGGAATTCAGTACTTC
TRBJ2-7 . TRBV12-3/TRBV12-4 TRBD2 CASSRLLAGGGEQYF TGTGCCAGCAGCCGGTTACTAGCGGGGGGCGGCGAGCAGTACTTC
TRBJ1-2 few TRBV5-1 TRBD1 CASSLAGQGDYGYTF TGCGCCAGCAGCTTGGCCGGACAGGGGGACTATGGCTACACCTTC
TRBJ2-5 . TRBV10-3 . CAISESGREETQYF TGTGCCATCAGTGAGTCGGGCAGGGAAGAGACCCAGTACTTC
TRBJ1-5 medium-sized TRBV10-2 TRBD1 CASSLGQGQPQHF TGCGCCAGCAGCCTAGGACAGGGGCAGCCCCAGCATTTT
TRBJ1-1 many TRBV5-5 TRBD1 CASSPGQGGTEAFF TGTGCCAGCAGCCCGGGACAGGGTGGAACTGAAGCTTTCTTT